This TCR beta chain was recorded in a study of patients and donors after allogeneic stem cell transplantation. V was cut by 2 bases and J by 4 bases, with 11 bases left in between. The germline gives CDR1 DFQATT, CDR2 SNEGSKA (reference sequence). The CDR3 is 13 residues long. Ten or more counts support this clonotype. TCRdb passed the RT-PCR reads through MiXCR, listing each CDR3 protein once. The repertoire consists of 150,000 or so distinct CDR3 sequences, with roughly 24% occurring once and the leading ten covering around 26%. The chain employs TRBV20-1 and TRBJ1-1; D is perhaps TRBD1 (6 bases). The source material was blood, either unsorted or a sorted T cell fraction (not recorded which). This receptor was taken from a human donor who was either an allogeneic HSCT recipient or a stem cell or donor lymphocyte infusion donor (not recorded which). It is not recorded whose cells these are; they may come from a transplant donor. CDR3 region: CSARRQGTTEAFF. CDR3 bases: TGCAGTGCTAGACGGCAGGGGACCACTGAAGCTTTCTTT.